These 15 T cell receptor beta chains share one sample of origin, sequenced in a study of T-cell reconstitution after alpha-beta-depleted transplantation in children. Unique molecular identifiers featured in how the TCRbeta library was prepared. Via MiXCR, TCRdb re-called the PCR reads, giving one row per CDR3 protein. Of 400,000 to 450,000 distinct CDR3 sequences in the sample, over 40% were seen once. The sample consisted of PBMCs, taken before TCRalphabeta/CD19-depleted stem cell transplant. These receptors were collected from a girl aged 2-10 years with aplastic anemia, due to receive a stem cell transplant.

The V and J genes are TRBV7-2 and TRBJ2-1; 15 bases map to TRBD2. Germline V gene sequence: CDR1 SGHTA, CDR2 FQGNSA. The ends lost 5 bases at V and 10 bases at J; junction bases unmatched: 9. The CDR3 consists of 16 residues. The CDR3 loop is CASSNRGTSGGSEQFF. The CDR3 DNA sequence: TGTGCCAGCAGCAACCGCGGGACTAGCGGGGGGTCAGAGCAGTTCTTC. The complete variable domain, with remaining parts taken from reference TRBV7-2 and TRBJ2-1, reads GAGVSQSPSNKVTEKGKDVELRCDPISGHTALYWYRQSLGQGLEFLIYFQGNSAPDKSGLPSDRFSAERTGGSVSTLTIQRTQQEDSAVYLCASSNRGTSGGSEQFFGPGTRLTVL.

The gene calls are TRBV4-1 and TRBJ2-1, with D perhaps matching TRBD1 or TRBD2 (5 bases each). Germline CDR1 MGHRA, CDR2 YSYEKL. The germline V and J ends were trimmed by 1 base and 9 bases, with 13 bases remaining between them. The CDR3 consists of 14 residues. The DNA for the CDR3 is TGCGCCAGCAGCCAAGGGGGGAATGTGGGTGAGCAGTTCTTC. Protein: CASSQGGNVGEQFF.

As to this clonotype: The junction shows a germline mismatch at one end, possibly a read error. The gene calls are TRBV4-1 and TRBJ2-7; 11 nucleotides match TRBD1. Germline assignment: CDR1 MGHRA and CDR2 YSYEKL. The CDR3 contains 15 residues. The DNA for the CDR3 is TGCGCCAGCAACCAAGTCCGGACAGGGGGCTACAAGCAGTACTTC. Its translation is CASNQVRTGGYKQYF.

This clonotype was recorded at least ten times. This chain uses TRBV12-3 or TRBV12-4 with TRBJ2-1; D may be TRBD1 or TRBD2 (5 bases each). This CDR3 has 14 amino acids. Trimming pared 3 bases from V and 9 bases from J, leaving 15 bases between. Here the CDR3 reads CASSFGPGSIEQFF. For the CDR3, the DNA is TGTGCCAGCAGTTTTGGGCCAGGGAGCATTGAGCAGTTCTTC.

This chain links TRBV5-1 with TRBJ2-1; 10 bases fit TRBD1. CDR1 is SGHRS and CDR2 is YFSETQ in the germline V gene. J was trimmed by 7 bases and V by 4 bases; bases with no gene match: 11. This CDR3 region has 16 residues. As DNA, the CDR3 is TGCGCCAGCAGCCGAACGACAGGGGGCGGGCCGAATGAGCAGTTCTTC. Amino acid sequence: CASSRTTGGGPNEQFF.

A remark on this clonotype: Since a much larger clone is just one base distant, this may be a read error. This chain joins TRBV5-1 and TRBJ1-2; D not resolved. This CDR3 has 15 residues. Germline-derived CDR1 and CDR2 are SGHRS and YFSETQ. In nucleotides, the CDR3 is TGCGCCAGCAGCTTGATTTCGGGTGCCAACTATGGCGACACCTTC. This gives the protein CASSLISGANYGDTF.

This clonotype was seen only a few times. The chain joins TRBV5-6 to TRBJ1-2; D perhaps matches TRBD1 (5 bases). Germline CDR1 is SGHDT and CDR2 is YYEEEE. The CDR3 covers 14 residues. Trimming removed 1 base at V and 8 bases at J, with 15 bases between. The CDR3 is CASSLTGGREGYTF. As DNA, the CDR3 is TGTGCCAGCAGCTTGACAGGTGGCCGGGAAGGCTACACCTTC.

This clonotype came up a few times. The junction differs from germline at one of its ends, possibly a read error. J is TRBJ2-5 and V is TRBV27; TRBD1 is a possible D gene (5 bases). The CDR3 has 14 amino acids. The V gene's germline CDR1 is MNHEY and CDR2 SMNVEV (reference sequence). CDR3 loop: CARSLDSWAETQYF. CDR3 nucleotides: TGTGCCAGAAGTTTAGACAGTTGGGCAGAGACCCAGTACTTC.

The chain is built from TRBV19 and TRBJ2-6, with D unresolved. V was cut by 5 bases and J by 0 bases, with 14 bases left in between. Germline-derived CDR1 and CDR2 are LNHDA and SQIVND (reference sequence). CDR3 length equals 17 residues. The CDR3 bases are TGTGCCAGTAGTTCCACCGAACTCATCTCTGGGGCCAACGTCCTGACTTTC. The encoded protein is CASSSTELISGANVLTF. Together with reference TRBV19 and TRBJ2-6, the CDR3 gives the full variable domain: DGGITQSPKYLFRKEGQNVTLSCEQNLNHDAMYWYRQDPGQGLRLIYYSQIVNDFQKGDIAEGYSVSREKKESFPLTVTSAQKNPTAFYLCASSSTELISGANVLTFGAGSRLTVL.

This clonotype occurred a few times. In DNA, the CDR3 is TGTGCCAGCAGTCAGGGTTCTATAGCGGGGCAGAACACCGGGGAGCTGTTTTTT. Translating it yields CASSQGSIAGQNTGELFF. The chain employs TRBV7-3 and TRBJ2-2; 8 nucleotides align to TRBD2. Trimming removed 6 bases from V and 1 base from J; junction bases left unmatched: 13. The CDR3 loop spans 18 amino acids. Germline CDR1 and CDR2: SGHTA and FQGTGA. Supplemented by reference TRBV7-3 and TRBJ2-2, the full variable domain reads GAGVSQTPSNKVTEKGKYVELRCDPISGHTALYWYRQSLGQGPEFLIYFQGTGAADDSGLPNDRFFAVRPEGSVSTLKIQRTERGDSAVYLCASSQGSIAGQNTGELFFGEGSRLTVL.

This clonotype was seen ten or more times. This rearrangement joins TRBV24-1 to TRBJ1-1; TRBD1 agrees at 9 bases. The CDR3 loop spans 16 amino acids. Germline V gene data show CDR1 as KGHDR and CDR2 as SFDVKD. With V trimmed by 8 bases and J by 1 base, 10 bases remained unmatched. The CDR3 sequence is CATTVPDRGRNTEAFF. CDR3 sequence (DNA): TGTGCCACCACCGTCCCGGACAGGGGAAGGAACACTGAAGCTTTCTTT.

The gene calls are TRBV20-1 and TRBJ2-7; D not resolved. Germline CDR1 is DFQATT and CDR2 is SNEGSKA (reference sequence). This CDR3 has 12 amino acids. Trimming shortened V by 7 bases and J by 4 bases, and 14 bases separated the two germline ends. The DNA for the CDR3 is TGCAGTGTCCTCATTGGGCCTTACGAGCAGTACTTC. Amino acid sequence: CSVLIGPYEQYF.

This clonotype was observed a few times. The rearrangement uses TRBV20-1 and TRBJ1-5; perhaps TRBD1 as D (5 bases). Germline V gives CDR1 DFQATT, CDR2 SNEGSKA (reference sequence). The CDR3 covers 18 residues. Deletions cut 6 bases from V and 0 bases from J, with 24 bases between. The CDR3 bases are TGCAGTGCCCAGAATTTGAAGGGGTTCCCTCATAGCAATCAGCCCCAGCATTTT. Translation: CSAQNLKGFPHSNQPQHF.

The chain carries TRBV6-4 and TRBJ1-1, with D possibly matching TRBD1 (5 bases). V shed 4 bases and J shed 0 bases, with 12 bases lying between them. The CDR3 extends over 15 amino acids. Germline V gives CDR1 MRHNA, CDR2 SNTAGT. As DNA, the CDR3 is TGTGCCAGCAGTGTCGGGGCAGTGATGAACACTGAAGCTTTCTTT. This sequence encodes CASSVGAVMNTEAFF.

V is TRBV7-2 and J is TRBJ1-2; D is ambiguous. Trimming removed 1 base at V and 6 bases at J, with 12 bases between. The CDR3 extends over 14 amino acids. Germline CDR1 and CDR2: SGHTA and FQGNSA. The CDR3: CASSLDRRAHGYTF. CDR3 nucleotide sequence: TGTGCCAGCAGCTTAGACAGAAGGGCCCATGGCTACACCTTC.